This TCR beta chain was identified in a study of blood T cells in healthy people across ages. Through a sample-barcoded 5' primer and a J-beta primer mix, a second PCR was run for roughly 6 to 11 cycles. TCRdb ran MiXCR on the 5' RACE reads and lists one entry per CDR3 protein. The table has some 700,000 distinct CDR3 sequences, about 24% seen once. There are a few counts of this clonotype. Germline assignment: CDR1 MNHEY and CDR2 SVGEGT. This CDR3 comprises 15 residues. With 0 bases removed from V and 1 base from J, the gap between germline ends came to 7 bases. The chain is built from TRBV6-2 or TRBV6-3 and TRBJ2-1; no definite D call. The TCR was taken from a man between 65 and 79 years old in good health. Sequenced input: blood. CDR3 DNA sequence: TGTGCCAGCAGTTACTCCTACAGATCCTACAATGAGCAGTTCTTC. Translation gives CASSYSYRSYNEQFF.